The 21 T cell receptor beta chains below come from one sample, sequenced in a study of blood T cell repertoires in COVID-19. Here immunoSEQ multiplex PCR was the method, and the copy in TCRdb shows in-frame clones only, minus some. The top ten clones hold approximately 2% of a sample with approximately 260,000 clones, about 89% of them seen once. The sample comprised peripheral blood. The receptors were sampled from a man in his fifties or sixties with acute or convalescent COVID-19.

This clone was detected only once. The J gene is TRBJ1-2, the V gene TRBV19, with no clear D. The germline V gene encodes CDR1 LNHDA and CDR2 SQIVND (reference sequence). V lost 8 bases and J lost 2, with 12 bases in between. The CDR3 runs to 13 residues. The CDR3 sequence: CASSYTVNYGYTF. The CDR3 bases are TGTGCCAGTTCTTATACAGTCAACTATGGCTACACCTTC.

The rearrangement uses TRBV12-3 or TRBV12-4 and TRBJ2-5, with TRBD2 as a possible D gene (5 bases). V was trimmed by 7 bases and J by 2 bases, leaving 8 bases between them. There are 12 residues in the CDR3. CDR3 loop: CASTSGQETQYF. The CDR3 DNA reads TGTGCCAGCACCTCGGGGCAAGAGACCCAGTACTTC.

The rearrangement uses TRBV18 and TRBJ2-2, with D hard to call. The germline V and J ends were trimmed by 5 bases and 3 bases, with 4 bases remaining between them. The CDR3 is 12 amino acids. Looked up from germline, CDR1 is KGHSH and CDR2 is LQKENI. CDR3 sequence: CASSAYTGELFF. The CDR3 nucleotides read TGTGCCAGCTCAGCGTACACCGGGGAGCTGTTTTTT.

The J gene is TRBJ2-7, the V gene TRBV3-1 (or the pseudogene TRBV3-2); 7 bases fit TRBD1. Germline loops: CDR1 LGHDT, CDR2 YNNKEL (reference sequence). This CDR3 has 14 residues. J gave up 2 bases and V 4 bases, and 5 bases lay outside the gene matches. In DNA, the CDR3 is TGTGCCAGCAGCCCAGGGGGTGTCCCCTACGAGCAGTACTTC. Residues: CASSPGGVPYEQYF.

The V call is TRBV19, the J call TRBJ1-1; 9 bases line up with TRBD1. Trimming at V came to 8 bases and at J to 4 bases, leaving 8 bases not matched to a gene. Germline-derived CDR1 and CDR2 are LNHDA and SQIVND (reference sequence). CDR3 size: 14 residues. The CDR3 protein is CASSDRGRGTEAFF. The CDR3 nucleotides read TGTGCCAGTTCGGACAGGGGTAGGGGCACTGAAGCTTTCTTT.

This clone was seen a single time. The CDR3 DNA sequence: TGTGCCAGCAGCTTAACAGGCCCAAACACTGAAGCTTTCTTT. Protein sequence: CASSLTGPNTEAFF. The J gene is TRBJ1-1, the V gene TRBV7-8, with D possibly being TRBD1 (5 bases). The CDR3 is 14 amino acids. V was clipped by 2 bases and J by 2 bases, with 9 bases between them. Germline-derived CDR1 and CDR2 are SGHVS and FQNEAQ.

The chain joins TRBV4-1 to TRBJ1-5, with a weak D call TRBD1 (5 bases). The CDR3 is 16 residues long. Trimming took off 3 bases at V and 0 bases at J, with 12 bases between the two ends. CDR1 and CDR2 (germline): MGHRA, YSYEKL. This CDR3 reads CASSQSGGFSNQPQHF. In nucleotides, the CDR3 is TGCGCCAGCAGCCAGTCGGGGGGATTTAGCAATCAGCCCCAGCATTTT.

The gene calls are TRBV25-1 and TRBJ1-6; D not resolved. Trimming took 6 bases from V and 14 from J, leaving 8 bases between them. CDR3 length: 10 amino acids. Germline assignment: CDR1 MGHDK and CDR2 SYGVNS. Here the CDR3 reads CASSSQTLHF. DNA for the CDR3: TGTGCCAGCAGCAGTCAAACCCTCCACTTT.

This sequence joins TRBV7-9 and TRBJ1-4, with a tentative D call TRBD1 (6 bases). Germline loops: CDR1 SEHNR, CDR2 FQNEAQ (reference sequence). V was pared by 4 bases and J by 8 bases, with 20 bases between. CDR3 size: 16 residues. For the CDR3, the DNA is TGTGCCAGCAGCTCCCGCTTACAGGGCGACCGGGAAAAACTGTTTTTT. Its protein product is CASSSRLQGDREKLFF.

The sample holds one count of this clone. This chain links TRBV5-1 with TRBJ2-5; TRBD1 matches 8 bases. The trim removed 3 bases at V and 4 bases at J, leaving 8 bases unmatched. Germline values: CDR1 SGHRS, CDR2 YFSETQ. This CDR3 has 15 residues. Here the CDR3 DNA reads TGCGCCAGCAGCTGGCAGTCAGGGGGCGGAGAGACCCAGTACTTC. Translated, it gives CASSWQSGGGETQYF.

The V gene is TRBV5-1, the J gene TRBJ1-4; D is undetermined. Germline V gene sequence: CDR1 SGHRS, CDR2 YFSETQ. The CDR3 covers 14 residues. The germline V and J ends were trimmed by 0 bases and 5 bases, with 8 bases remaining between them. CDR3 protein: CASSLVSRNEKLFF. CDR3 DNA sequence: TGCGCCAGCAGCTTGGTTAGCAGAAATGAAAAACTGTTTTTT. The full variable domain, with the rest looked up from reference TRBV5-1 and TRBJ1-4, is KAGVTQTPRYLIKTRGQQVTLSCSPISGHRSVSWYQQTPGQGLQFLFEYFSETQRNKGNFPGRFSGRQFSNSRSEMNVSTLELGDSALYLCASSLVSRNEKLFFGSGTQLSVL.

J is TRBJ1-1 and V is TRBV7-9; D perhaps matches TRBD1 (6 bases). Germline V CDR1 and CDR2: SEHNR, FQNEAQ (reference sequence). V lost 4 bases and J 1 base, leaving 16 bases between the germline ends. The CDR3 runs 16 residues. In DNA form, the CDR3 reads TGTGCCAGCAGCTCGCAATTAGGGGGAGCGAACACTGAAGCTTTCTTT. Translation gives CASSSQLGGANTEAFF.

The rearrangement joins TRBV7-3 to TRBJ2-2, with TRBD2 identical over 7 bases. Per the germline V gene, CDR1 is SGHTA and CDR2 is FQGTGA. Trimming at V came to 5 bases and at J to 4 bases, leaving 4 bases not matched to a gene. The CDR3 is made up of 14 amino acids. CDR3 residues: CASSPGGPTGELFF. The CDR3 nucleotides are TGTGCCAGCAGCCCGGGGGGACCCACCGGGGAGCTGTTTTTT.

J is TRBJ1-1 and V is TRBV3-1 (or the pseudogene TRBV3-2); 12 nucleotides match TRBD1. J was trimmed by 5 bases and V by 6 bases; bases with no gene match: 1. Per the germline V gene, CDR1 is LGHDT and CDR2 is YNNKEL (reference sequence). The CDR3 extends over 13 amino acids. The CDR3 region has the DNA TGTGCCAGCAGGGGACAGGGGGCTACTGAAGCTTTCTTT. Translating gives CASRGQGATEAFF.

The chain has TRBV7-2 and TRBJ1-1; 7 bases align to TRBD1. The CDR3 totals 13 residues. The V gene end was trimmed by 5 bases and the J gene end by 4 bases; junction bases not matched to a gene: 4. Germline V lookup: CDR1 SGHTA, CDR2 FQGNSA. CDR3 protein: CASSRQGSTEAFF. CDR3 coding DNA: TGTGCCAGCAGCCGACAGGGTAGCACTGAAGCTTTCTTT.

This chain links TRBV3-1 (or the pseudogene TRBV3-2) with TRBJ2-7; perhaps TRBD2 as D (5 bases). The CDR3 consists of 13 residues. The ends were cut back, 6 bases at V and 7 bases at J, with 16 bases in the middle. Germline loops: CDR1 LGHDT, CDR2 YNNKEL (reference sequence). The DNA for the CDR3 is TGTGCCAGCAGAAGAGGGAGTCTGGGTGAGCAGTACTTC. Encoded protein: CASRRGSLGEQYF.

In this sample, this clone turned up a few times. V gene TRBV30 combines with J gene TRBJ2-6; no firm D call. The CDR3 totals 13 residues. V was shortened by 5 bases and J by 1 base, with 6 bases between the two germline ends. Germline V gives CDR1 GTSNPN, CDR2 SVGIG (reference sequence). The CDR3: CAWRSSGANVLTF. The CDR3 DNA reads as TGTGCCTGGCGTAGTTCTGGGGCCAACGTCCTGACTTTC.

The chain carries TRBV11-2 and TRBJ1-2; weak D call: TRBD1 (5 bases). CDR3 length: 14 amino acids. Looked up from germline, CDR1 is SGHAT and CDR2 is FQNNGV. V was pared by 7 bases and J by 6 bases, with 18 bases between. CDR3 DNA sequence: TGTGCCAGCACCCCAAACGGGGGATGGGATGGCTACACCTTC. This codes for CASTPNGGWDGYTF.

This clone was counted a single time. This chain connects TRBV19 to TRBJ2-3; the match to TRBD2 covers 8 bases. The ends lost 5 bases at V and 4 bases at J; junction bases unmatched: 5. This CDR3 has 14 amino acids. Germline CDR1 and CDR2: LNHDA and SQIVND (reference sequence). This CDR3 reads CASSGRAGADTQYF. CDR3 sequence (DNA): TGTGCCAGTAGTGGTAGAGCGGGGGCAGATACGCAGTATTTT.

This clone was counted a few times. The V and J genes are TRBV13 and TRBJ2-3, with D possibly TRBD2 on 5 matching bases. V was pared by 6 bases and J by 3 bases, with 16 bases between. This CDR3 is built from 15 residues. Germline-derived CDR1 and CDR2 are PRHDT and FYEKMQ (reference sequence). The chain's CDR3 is CASRSGGEGTDTQYF. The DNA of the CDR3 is TGTGCCAGCAGAAGTGGTGGTGAGGGAACAGATACGCAGTATTTT.

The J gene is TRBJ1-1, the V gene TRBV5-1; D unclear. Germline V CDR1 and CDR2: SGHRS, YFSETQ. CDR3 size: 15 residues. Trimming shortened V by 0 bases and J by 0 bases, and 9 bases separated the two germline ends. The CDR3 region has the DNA TGCGCCAGCAGCTTGGGGTTCGGGATGAACACTGAAGCTTTCTTT. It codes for CASSLGFGMNTEAFF.